The source of this TCR beta chain is a study of beta chain features in type 1 diabetes (dated by TCRdb to the late 2010s). About the investigation overall: No differences in mean age, gender distribution, total cell number or subset yield were found between patients and healthy donors. A total of approximately 99,000,000 sorted cells were examined across all samples, and RNA yield correlated strongly with the number of cells per subset. In the study, TCRB repertoires of sorted circulating CD4+ T cell subsets from recently diagnosed type 1 diabetes patients were compared with those of matched healthy donors. Naive and central memory subsets were obtained from all 30 or so donors, but regulatory and stem cell-like memory subsets were isolated from only 8 patients and roughly 8 healthy donors. The paper's findings and limits, for the study overall: At VDJ recombination sites, type 1 diabetes patients had fewer insertions and more deleted nucleotides, which implies abnormalities in thymic rearrangement. Type 1 diabetes patients showed a moderate but significant shortening of TCRB CDR3 length in all four CD4+ subsets. Because cDNA was sequenced instead of genomic DNA, activated cells with high expression could be over-represented, although the groups did not differ in activation or CD3 levels. Naive, central memory and regulatory TCRB repertoires appeared more similar among patients than among healthy donors. PCR might favor shorter templates, but patient and control samples were amplified and corrected together, so any skew would affect both groups equally. HLA sub-analyses involved small numbers of individuals, so any influence of HLA type on TCRB rearrangement remained unresolved.

This clone appeared a few times. This receptor's antigen is unknown. The sample holds no much larger clone one base away, and base qualities are not on file. Its CDR3 holds 14 amino acids, cysteine through phenylalanine. The entry retains the CDR3 DNA only, 42 bases that are in frame from base 1. The germline V gene sets CDR1 to SNHLY and CDR2 to FYNNEI. V drops 7 bases and J drops 0 bases, leaving 10 bases in between. A single peripheral blood draw of 90 to 150 mL on average was collected from each donor into heparinised tubes. A BD FACSAria II and a panel including CD45RO, CCR7, CD25, CD127, CD95 and CD27 were used to sort naive, central memory, regulatory and stem cell-like memory CD4+ T cells. Every sorted population had a purity above 98%. PBMCs were isolated immediately by Lymphoprep density gradient centrifugation and stained directly without culture. Samples were stained and sorted in pairs, with one healthy donor and one patient per experiment, so that batch effects were minimized.

All of the isolated RNA was reverse transcribed with the High Capacity cDNA Reverse Transcription Kit, so expressed TCRB transcripts were sequenced. Naive, central memory and regulatory T cell samples underwent deep immunoSEQ sequencing, averaging about 3.57 million total reads per sample. Sorted cells were lysed in RLT buffer and RNA was extracted with DNase-treated RNeasy Micro or Mini kits, depending on cell number. Each cell subset was processed on its own to prevent cross-contamination, while patient and healthy donor samples were processed together. TCRB sequences were amplified from cDNA with the immunoSEQ multiplex PCR, producing 87-bp fragments spanning the CDR3 region. Sequencing of the amplicons was performed on the Illumina HiSeq platform. Turning to the authors' computational methods: PCR bias was computationally corrected using synthetic template baselines, reads within Hamming distance 2 were collapsed, and singletons that could not be merged were discarded. Reads were aligned against IMGT to assign V, D and J genes, CDR3 length and insertions or deletions at six rearrangement sites. Within each subset, clonotype counts were normalized to sorted cell number, and only after that were true diversity and Gini coefficients computed with the tcR R package. Repertoire sharing was quantified using the overlap coefficient calculated on TCRB nucleotide sequences. Out-of-frame TCRB sequences from naive cells were analyzed as a proxy for the pre-selection repertoire. TCRdb limited this immuneACCESS table to in-frame rearrangements with V and J called. A share of clones is missing; checked studies link under half to unresolved V genes, and the rest is unexplained. V, J and clone size are those of that table, while D and trimming were read from the DNA. The sample has hundreds of thousands of clones on record, 30% of them singletons. Of the sample, around 0.065% is held by the ten largest clones.

The rearrangement joined TRBV2 to TRBJ2-4; the D segment could be TRBD2, given 6 matching bases. Material: naive CD4+ T cells from blood. Taken with the paper, the label for cell subset or site translates to: true naive CD4+ T cells. The clonotype comes from a man aged 18 to 29 in good health. CDR3 protein: CASNGRLAKNIQYF. The nucleotides read TGTGCCAGCAATGGGAGGCTAGCCAAAAACATTCAGTACTTC.